This is a list of T cell receptor beta chains from one sample in a study of blood T cells in healthy people across ages. TCRdb processed the 5' RACE reads anew with MiXCR; each CDR3 protein has one entry. The data hold fewer than 2,000,000 distinct CDR3 sequences, with 39% observed a single time. Sequences were obtained from blood. Receptor source: a human donor in good health. The CDR3 runs from the conserved cysteine through the conserved F or W.

V gene,CDR3 protein
TRBV7-9,CASSLRTVSTDTQYF
TRBV25-1,CASSSPVQGDNEQYF
TRBV3-1,CASSQGDSPSQDTQYF
TRBV29-1,CSGLPPGPYEAFF
TRBV15,CATSGYPTDTQYF
TRBV10-2,CASKLDSTDTQYF
TRBV4-1,CASSQPTKGQGKGYTF
TRBV5-1,CASSLEWGQGSYEQYF
TRBV20-1,CSAGGTSGATDTQYF
TRBV3-1,CASSPQGAPGTEAFF
TRBV7-3,CASSPGGHLEAFF
TRBV9,CASSVSQGKNTGELFF
TRBV7-2,CASSLEARGHEQYF
TRBV5-5,CASSPETGGPRIGELFF
TRBV6-2/TRBV6-3,CTSSTQWGGRETQYF
TRBV20-1,CSARSLAGSQETQYF
TRBV5-1,CASSLTTGNQPQHF
TRBV27,CASRPAVQGAGAEAFF
TRBV9,CASSVGGLAPNNEQFF
TRBV16,CASSQFEIEQFF
TRBV2,CASLGQVGSGAFF
TRBV20-1,CSARDMGGPSYEQYF
TRBV18,CASSPKAVLSGEQYF
TRBV12-3/TRBV12-4,CASSLWGEGSYEQYF
TRBV30,CAWSIGDYGYTF
TRBV7-3,CASSLAGGNNEQYF
TRBV20-1,CSAFSTLPVRGQFSYEQYF
TRBV20-1,CSASDQPQHF
TRBV28,CASKTPGYSYNEQFF
TRBV20-1,CSARRGGGDADTQYF
TRBV12-3/TRBV12-4,CASSTTDSNTGELFF
TRBV4-3,CASSQERAGGAKFF
TRBV20-1,CSASPQGRYNSPLHF
TRBV7-9,CASSGAMDRGSYEQYF
TRBV20-1,CSAPGQDGKDTQYF
TRBV5-1,CASSLSGTEIQETQYF
TRBV20-1,CSAYTGEGETQYF
TRBV19,CASSKNDYPYEQYF
TRBV24-1,CATSVYNEQFF
TRBV5-6,CASSTGLAGTGELFF
TRBV4-3,CASSQVGGALETQYF
TRBV12-3/TRBV12-4,CASSLLPGNEQYF
TRBV12-3/TRBV12-4,CASTWTGIETQYF
TRBV12-3/TRBV12-4,CASSSDRHNEQFF